The TCR beta chain described here comes from a study of T cell repertoires in cytomegalovirus infection. Germline V gene data show CDR1 as SQVTM and CDR2 as ANQGSEA. The germline V and J ends were trimmed by 4 bases and 2 bases, with 14 bases remaining between them. This CDR3 comprises 14 residues. One entry per CDR3 protein, called by TCRdb with MiXCR from the reads. The repertoire holds approximately 490,000 distinct CDR3 sequences, with 11% as singletons. The sequenced sample consisted of PBMCs. The receptor comes from a human donor in good health (CMV status not recorded). Some clones in this sample may be carry-over from other donors' samples. V and J are TRBV29-1 and TRBJ1-2; no clear D gene. The CDR3 sequence: CSVGITNLNYGYTF. CDR3 nucleotides: TGCAGCGTTGGGATCACCAACCTGAACTATGGCTACACCTTC.